This T cell receptor (beta chain) was captured in a study of blood T cell repertoires in COVID-19. Overall study context: Material from acute and convalescent COVID-19 was sourced from the United States, Italy and Spain. The cDNA or gDNA used as material had been derived from T cells, B-cell-depleted T cells, or PBMCs.

V was shortened by 6 bases and J by 7 bases, with 6 bases between the two germline ends. The CDR3 loop spans 10 amino acids. The germline V gene encodes CDR1 LNHDA and CDR2 SQIVND (reference sequence). Original handling: Amplification with reference gene primers provided the estimates of nucleated cell counts. Sequenced by immunoSEQ multiplex PCR; TCRdb stores in-frame clones only, minus some. V, J and clone size derive from that table, while D and trimming were established from the DNA sequence. The data show more than 85,000 clones, approximately 80% seen once. This chain connects TRBV19 to TRBJ2-5; D is uncertain. Sequencing input: peripheral blood. The sequence derives from a woman aged 80 or over with acute or convalescent COVID-19. CDR3 nucleotide sequence: TGTGCCAGTAGATTCGGGACCCAGTACTTC. This sequence encodes CASRFGTQYF.